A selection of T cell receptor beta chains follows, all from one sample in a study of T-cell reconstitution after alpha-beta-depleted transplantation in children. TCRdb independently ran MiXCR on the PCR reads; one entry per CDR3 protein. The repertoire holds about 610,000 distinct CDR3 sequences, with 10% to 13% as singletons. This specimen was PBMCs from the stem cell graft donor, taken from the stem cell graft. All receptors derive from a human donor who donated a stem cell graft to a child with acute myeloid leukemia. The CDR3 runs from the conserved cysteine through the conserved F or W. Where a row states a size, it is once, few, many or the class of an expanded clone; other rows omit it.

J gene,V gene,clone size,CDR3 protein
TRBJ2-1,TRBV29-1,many,CSVEDPAGWPINEQFF
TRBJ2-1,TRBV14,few,CASSPTQGLAYNEQFF
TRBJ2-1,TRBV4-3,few,CASSQNRASSYNEQFF
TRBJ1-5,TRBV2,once,CASSGLGTGNQPQHF
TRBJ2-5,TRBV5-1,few,CASSKTGTEETQYF
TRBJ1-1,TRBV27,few,CASSLSGGVTEAFF
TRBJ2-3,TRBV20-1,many,CSATDRAGSPSTDTQYF
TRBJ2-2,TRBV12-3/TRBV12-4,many,CASSFDRVATGELFF
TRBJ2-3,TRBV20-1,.,CSAGRLTDTQYF
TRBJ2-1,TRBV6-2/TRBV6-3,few,CASIRTSGLGDEQFF
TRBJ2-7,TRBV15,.,CATSRVAGTGGYEQYF
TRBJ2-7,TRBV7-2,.,CASSLDSLALEQYF
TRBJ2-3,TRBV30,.,CAWTGARDSTDTQYF
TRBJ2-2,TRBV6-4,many,CASKRLAEATGELFF
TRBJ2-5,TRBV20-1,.,CSATSGQGQQETQYF
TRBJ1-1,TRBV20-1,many,CSSRDDRNTEAFF
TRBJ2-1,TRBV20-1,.,CSAPTFGATSNEQFF
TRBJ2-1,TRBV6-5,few,CASAKGTSPYNEQFF
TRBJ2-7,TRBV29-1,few,CSAIGRTYEQYF
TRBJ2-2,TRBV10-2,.,CASTTSGSNTGELFF
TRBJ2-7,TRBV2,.,CASQYYEQYF
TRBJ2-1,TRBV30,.,CAWSVRTSGSSYNEQFF
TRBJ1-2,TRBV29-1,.,CSVGDRGIQDTF
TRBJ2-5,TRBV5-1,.,CASRVWDSRTQYF
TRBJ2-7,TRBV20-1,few,CSAASVAAADDEQYF
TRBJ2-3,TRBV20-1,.,CSCETTSGSTDTQYF
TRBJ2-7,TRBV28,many,CASSTPGQGYEQYF
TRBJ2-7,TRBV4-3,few,CASSQDRASGPSYEQYF
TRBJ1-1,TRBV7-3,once,CASSLIPGEAFF
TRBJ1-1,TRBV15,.,CATVRDYMNTEAFF
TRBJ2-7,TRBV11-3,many,CASSTGAGYEQYF
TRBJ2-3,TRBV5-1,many,CASSGLITDTQYF
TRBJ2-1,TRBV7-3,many,CASSFEGEIKQFF
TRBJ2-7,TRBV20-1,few,CSARDVRELTYEQYF
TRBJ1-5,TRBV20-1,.,CSASGQGHQPQHF
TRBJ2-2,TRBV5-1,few,CASSLERQMNTGELFF
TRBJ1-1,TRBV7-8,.,CASSDRGQRNTEAFF
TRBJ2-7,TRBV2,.,CASPRVGTSGLYEQYF
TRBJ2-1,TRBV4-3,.,CASSQDLGQGDHEQFF
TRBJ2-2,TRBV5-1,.,CASSFGLRRWGALNTGELFF
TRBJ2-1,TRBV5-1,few,CASSSTKTGTPAFF
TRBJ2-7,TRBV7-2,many,CASSLFGGVLYEQYF
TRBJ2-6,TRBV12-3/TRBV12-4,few,CASSSARDRSSGANVLTF
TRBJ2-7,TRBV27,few,CASSRQGPTYEQYF
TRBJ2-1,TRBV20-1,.,CSARSPRTSGMFNEQFF
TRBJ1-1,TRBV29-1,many,CSVGTGDEAFF
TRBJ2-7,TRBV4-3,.,CASSLNGGLAGPYEQYF
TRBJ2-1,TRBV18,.,CASSPPGANYNEQFF
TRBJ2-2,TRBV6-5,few,CASSYSGGGNTGELFF
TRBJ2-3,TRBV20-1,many,CSARGTSGSPTDTQYF
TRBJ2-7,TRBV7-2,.,CASRRTQHSYEQYF
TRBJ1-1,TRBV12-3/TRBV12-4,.,CASSYQGIDTEAFF
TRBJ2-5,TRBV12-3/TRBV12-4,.,CASSLGRPQGETQYF